This T cell receptor (beta chain) is drawn from a study of CD8 T cells in ankylosing spondylitis. This clonotype was recorded a few times. Its specificity is not known. Study-wide results and caveats: Disease-linked clones, CD8+, were relatively rare in peripheral blood. Blood of patients with ankylosing spondylitis appeared to be characterized by a TCR beta motif of 8 or 9 highly homologous variants.

TCRdb re-analysed the 5' RACE reads in MiXCR, keeping a single row per CDR3 protein. Among around 140,000 distinct CDR3 sequences listed, more than 15% were seen once. Sequencing used blood, either unsorted or a sorted T cell fraction (not recorded which). This clonotype originated in a male donor with ankylosing spondylitis.

CDR3 nucleotide sequence: TGCAGTGCCACCGGGACACTAACTACCTACGAGCAGTACTTC. Protein sequence: CSATGTLTTYEQYF. The chain is built from TRBV20-1 and TRBJ2-7; weak D call: TRBD1 (6 bases). Trimming left V 6 bases short and J 2 bases short, with 17 bases between. The CDR3 spans 14 residues. CDR1 DFQATT and CDR2 SNEGSKA come from the germline V gene (reference sequence).